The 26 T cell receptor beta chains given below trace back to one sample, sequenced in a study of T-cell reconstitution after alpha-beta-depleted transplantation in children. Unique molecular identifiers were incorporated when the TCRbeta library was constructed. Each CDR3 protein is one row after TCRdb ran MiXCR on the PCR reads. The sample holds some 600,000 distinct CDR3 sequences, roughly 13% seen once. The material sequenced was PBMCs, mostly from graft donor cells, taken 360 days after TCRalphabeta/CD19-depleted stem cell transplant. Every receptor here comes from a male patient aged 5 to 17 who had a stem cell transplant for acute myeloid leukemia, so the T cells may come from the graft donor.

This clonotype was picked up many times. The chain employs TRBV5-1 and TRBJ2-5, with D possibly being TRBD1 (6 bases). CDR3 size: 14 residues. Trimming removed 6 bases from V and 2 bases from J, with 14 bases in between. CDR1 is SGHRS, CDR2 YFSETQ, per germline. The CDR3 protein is CASNGMGAQETQYF. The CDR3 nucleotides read TGCGCCAGCAACGGGATGGGGGCACAAGAGACCCAGTACTTC.

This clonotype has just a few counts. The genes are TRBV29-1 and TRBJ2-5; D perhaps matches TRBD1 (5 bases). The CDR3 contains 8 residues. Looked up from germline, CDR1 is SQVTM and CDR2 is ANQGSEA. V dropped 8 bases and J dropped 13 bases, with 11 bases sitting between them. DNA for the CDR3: TGCAGCTTCGACAGTGGGTACTTC. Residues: CSFDSGYF.

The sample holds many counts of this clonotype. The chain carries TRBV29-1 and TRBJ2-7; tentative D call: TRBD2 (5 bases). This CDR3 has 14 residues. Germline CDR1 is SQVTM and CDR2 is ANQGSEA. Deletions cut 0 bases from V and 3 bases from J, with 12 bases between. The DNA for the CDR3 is TGCAGCGTTGAAGATGGGAGAAGAAACTACGAGCAGTACTTC. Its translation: CSVEDGRRNYEQYF.

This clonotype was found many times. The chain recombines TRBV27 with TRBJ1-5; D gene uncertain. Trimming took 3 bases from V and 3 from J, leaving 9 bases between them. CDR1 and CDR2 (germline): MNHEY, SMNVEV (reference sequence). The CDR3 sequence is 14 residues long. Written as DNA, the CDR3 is TGTGCCAGCAGTTTGGGTAGGGTCAATCAGCCCCAGCATTTT. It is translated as CASSLGRVNQPQHF.

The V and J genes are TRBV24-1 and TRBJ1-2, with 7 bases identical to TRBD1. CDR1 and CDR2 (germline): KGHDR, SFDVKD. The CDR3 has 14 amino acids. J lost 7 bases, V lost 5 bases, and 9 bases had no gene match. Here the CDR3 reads CATSGGGAWSGYTF. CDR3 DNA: TGTGCCACCAGTGGAGGGGGCGCATGGAGTGGCTACACCTTC.

In DNA form, the CDR3 reads TGTGCCAGCAGCCCCAAACCCCGGGACTACACCGGGGAGCTGTTTTTT. It codes for CASSPKPRDYTGELFF. The chain links TRBV7-3 to TRBJ2-2; the D gene is possibly TRBD2 (6 bases). CDR1 is SGHTA and CDR2 is FQGTGA in the germline V gene. The CDR3 runs 16 residues. V was clipped by 5 bases and J by 3 bases, with 16 bases between them. The variable domain in full, with the rest retrieved from reference TRBV7-3 and TRBJ2-2, is GAGVSQTPSNKVTEKGKYVELRCDPISGHTALYWYRQSLGQGPEFLIYFQGTGAADDSGLPNDRFFAVRPEGSVSTLKIQRTERGDSAVYLCASSPKPRDYTGELFFGEGSRLTVL.

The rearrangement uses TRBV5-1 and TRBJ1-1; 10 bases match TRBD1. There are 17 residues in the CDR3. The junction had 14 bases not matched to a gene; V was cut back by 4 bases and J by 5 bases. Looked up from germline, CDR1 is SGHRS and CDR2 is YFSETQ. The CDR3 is CASSHVLGQGIGTEAFF. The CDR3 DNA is TGCGCCAGCAGCCACGTGTTGGGACAGGGGATCGGAACTGAAGCTTTCTTT.

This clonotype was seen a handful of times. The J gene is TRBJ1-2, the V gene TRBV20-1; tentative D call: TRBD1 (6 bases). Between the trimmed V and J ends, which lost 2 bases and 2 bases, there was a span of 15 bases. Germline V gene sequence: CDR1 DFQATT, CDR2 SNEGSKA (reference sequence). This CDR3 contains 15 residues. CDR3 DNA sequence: TGCAGTGCTAGATCCCCCGGGAGGGGGAACTATGGCTACACCTTC. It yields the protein CSARSPGRGNYGYTF.

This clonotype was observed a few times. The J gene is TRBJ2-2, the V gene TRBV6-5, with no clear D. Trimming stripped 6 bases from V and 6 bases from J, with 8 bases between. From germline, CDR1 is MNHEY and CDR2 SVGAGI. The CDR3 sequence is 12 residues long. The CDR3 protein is CASRRTPGELFF. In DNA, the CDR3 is TGTGCCAGCAGACGAACCCCCGGGGAGCTGTTTTTT.

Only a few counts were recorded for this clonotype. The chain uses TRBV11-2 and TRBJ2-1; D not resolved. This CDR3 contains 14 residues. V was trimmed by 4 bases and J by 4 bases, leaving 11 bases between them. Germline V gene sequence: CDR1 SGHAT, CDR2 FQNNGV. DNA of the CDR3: TGTGCCAGCAGCTCCCTATTAGGGTACAATGAGCAGTTCTTC. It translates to CASSSLLGYNEQFF. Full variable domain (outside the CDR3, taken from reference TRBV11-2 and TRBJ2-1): EAGVAQSPRYKIIEKRQSVAFWCNPISGHATLYWYQQILGQGPKLLIQFQNNGVVDDSQLPKDRFSAERLKGVDSTLKIQPAKLEDSAVYLCASSSLLGYNEQFFGPGTRLTVL.

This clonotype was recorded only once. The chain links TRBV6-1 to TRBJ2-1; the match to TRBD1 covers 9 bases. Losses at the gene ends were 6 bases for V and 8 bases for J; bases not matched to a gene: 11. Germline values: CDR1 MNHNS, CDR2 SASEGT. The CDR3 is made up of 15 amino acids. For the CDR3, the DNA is TGTGCCAGCAGCCAGGACAGGGGAGTACAATATGAGCAGTTCTTC. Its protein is CASSQDRGVQYEQFF.

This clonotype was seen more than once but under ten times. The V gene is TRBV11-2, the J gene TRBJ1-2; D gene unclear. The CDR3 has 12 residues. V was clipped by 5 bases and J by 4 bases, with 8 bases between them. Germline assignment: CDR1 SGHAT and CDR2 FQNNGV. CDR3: CASSPDLYGYTF. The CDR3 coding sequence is TGTGCCAGCAGCCCGGACCTCTATGGCTACACCTTC.

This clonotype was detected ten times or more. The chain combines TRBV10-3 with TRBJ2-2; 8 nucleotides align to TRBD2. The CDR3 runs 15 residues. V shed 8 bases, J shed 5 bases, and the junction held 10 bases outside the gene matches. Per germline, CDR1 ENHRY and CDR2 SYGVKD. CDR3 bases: TGTGCCATCGGAGCCCGGGGACTAGTTACCGGGGAGCTGTTTTTT. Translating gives CAIGARGLVTGELFF.

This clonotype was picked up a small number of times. The CDR3 spells CSAGTSGQETQYF. The CDR3 region has the DNA TGCAGTGCCGGGACTAGCGGACAAGAGACCCAGTACTTC. This chain uses TRBV20-1 with TRBJ2-5, with 11 nucleotides matching TRBD2. This CDR3 region has 13 residues. J gave up 2 bases and V 6 bases, and 2 bases lay outside the gene matches. Germline-derived CDR1 and CDR2 are DFQATT and SNEGSKA (reference sequence).

The CDR3, as DNA: TGTGCCAGTACCACCAACGTGCGGGCTTCAGGCAATGAGCAGTTCTTC. Translation: CASTTNVRASGNEQFF. The chain couples TRBV19 to TRBJ2-1, with a tentative D call TRBD2 (5 bases). The CDR3 totals 16 residues. V was clipped by 7 bases and J by 6 bases, with 22 bases between them. Germline CDR1 is LNHDA and CDR2 is SQIVND (reference sequence).

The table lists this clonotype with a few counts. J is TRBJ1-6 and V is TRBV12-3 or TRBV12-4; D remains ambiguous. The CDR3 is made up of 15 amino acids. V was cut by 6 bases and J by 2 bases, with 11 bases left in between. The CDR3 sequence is CASSLGEAYNSPLHF. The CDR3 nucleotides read TGTGCCAGCAGCCTCGGCGAGGCCTATAATTCACCCCTCCACTTT.

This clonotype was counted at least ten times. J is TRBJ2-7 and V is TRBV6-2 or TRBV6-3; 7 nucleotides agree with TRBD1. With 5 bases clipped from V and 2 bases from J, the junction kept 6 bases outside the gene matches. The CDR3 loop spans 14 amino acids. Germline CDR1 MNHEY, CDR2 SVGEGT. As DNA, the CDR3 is TGTGCCAGCAGTCGACGACAGGGACCCTACGAGCAGTACTTC. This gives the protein CASSRRQGPYEQYF.

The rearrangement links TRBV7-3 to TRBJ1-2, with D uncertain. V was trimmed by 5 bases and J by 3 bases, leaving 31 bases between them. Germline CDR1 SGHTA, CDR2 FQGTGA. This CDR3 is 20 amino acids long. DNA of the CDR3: TGTGCCAGCAGCCCCCGCCCGTCCCCTGACATAGGGCCCTGTGACTATGGCTACACCTTC. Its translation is CASSPRPSPDIGPCDYGYTF.

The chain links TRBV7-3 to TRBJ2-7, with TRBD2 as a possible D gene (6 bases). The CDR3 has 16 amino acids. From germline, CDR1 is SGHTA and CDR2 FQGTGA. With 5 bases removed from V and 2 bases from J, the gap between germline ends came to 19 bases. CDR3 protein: CASSRLGTLNPYEQYF. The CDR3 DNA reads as TGTGCCAGCAGCCGACTAGGGACCCTTAACCCCTACGAGCAGTACTTC.

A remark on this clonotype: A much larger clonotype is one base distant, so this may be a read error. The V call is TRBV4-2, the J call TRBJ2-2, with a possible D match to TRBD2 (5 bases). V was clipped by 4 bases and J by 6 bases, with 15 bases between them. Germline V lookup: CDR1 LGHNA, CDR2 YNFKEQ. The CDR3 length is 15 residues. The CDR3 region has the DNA TGTGCCAGCAGCCGAGATCATCCCGGGGCCGGGGAGCTGTTTTTT. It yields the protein CASSRDHPGAGELFF.

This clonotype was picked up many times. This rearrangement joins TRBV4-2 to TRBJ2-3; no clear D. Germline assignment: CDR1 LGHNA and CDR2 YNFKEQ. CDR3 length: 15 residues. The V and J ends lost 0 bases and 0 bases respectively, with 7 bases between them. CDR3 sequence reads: CASSQETASTDTQYF. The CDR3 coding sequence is TGTGCCAGCAGCCAAGAAACAGCCAGCACAGATACGCAGTATTTT.

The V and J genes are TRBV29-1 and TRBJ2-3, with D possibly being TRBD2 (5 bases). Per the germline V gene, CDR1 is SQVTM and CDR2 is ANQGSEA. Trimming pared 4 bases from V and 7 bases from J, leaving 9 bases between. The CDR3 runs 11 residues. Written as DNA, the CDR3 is TGCAGCGTTGTTGAGGGCAATACGCAGTATTTT. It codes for CSVVEGNTQYF.

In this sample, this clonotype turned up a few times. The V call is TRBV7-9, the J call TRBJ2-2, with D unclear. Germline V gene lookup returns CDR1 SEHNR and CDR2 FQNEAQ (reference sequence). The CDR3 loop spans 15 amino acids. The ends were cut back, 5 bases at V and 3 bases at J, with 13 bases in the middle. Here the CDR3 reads CASSRDIRDTGELFF. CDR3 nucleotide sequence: TGTGCCAGCAGCCGCGACATCCGCGACACCGGGGAGCTGTTTTTT.

CDR3 region: CSSVLADSYNEQFF. CDR3 in DNA: TGCAGTTCCGTACTAGCGGATTCCTACAATGAGCAGTTCTTC. This chain connects TRBV20-1 to TRBJ2-1, with 8 bases aligning to TRBD2. Per germline, CDR1 DFQATT and CDR2 SNEGSKA (reference sequence). The CDR3 covers 14 residues. J was trimmed by 1 base and V by 8 bases; bases with no gene match: 7.

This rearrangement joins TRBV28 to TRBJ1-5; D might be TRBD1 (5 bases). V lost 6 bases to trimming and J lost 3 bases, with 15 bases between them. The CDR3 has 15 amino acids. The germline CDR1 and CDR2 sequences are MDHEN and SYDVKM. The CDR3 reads CASSPLDSYNQPQHF. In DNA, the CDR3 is TGTGCCAGCAGCCCCCTTGACAGTTACAATCAGCCCCAGCATTTT.

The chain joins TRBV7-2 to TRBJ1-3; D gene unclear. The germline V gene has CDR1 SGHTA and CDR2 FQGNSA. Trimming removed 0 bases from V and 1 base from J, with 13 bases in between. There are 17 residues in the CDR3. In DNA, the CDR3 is TGTGCCAGCAGCTTAGCGCTCCAAGGTTTTTCTGGAAACACCATATATTTT. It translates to CASSLALQGFSGNTIYF. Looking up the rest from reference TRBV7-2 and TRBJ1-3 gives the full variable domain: GAGVSQSPSNKVTEKGKDVELRCDPISGHTALYWYRQSLGQGLEFLIYFQGNSAPDKSGLPSDRFSAERTGGSVSTLTIQRTQQEDSAVYLCASSLALQGFSGNTIYFGEGSWLTVV.